This T cell receptor beta chain was captured in a study of cytomegalovirus exposure and HLA in healthy donors. In the PCR, 60 Vbeta and 13 Jbeta primers were used. Only in-frame clones appear in the TCRdb table, and some are missing; sequencing was by immunoSEQ multiplex PCR. The sample has 150,000 to 200,000 clones; about four fifths are singletons. The ends were cut back, 5 bases at V and 6 bases at J, with 16 bases in the middle. This CDR3 contains 15 residues. Germline V lookup: CDR1 KGHSH, CDR2 LQKENI. Donors counted as nominally healthy when sampled, yet unrecorded immune exposures were likely. V is TRBV18 and J is TRBJ2-2; D unresolved. The TCR sequence derives from a male donor in good health and CMV-seropositive. The sample comprised PBMCs. This CDR3 reads CASSAGPGSAGELFF. The CDR3 nucleotides read TGTGCCAGCTCAGCTGGCCCCGGGTCCGCCGGGGAGCTGTTTTTT. Full variable domain (outside the CDR3, taken from reference TRBV18 and TRBJ2-2): NAGVMQNPRHLVRRRGQEARLRCSPMKGHSHVYWYRQLPEEGLKFMVYLQKENIIDESGMPKERFSAEFPKEGPSILRIQQVVRGDSAAYFCASSAGPGSAGELFFGEGSRLTVL.